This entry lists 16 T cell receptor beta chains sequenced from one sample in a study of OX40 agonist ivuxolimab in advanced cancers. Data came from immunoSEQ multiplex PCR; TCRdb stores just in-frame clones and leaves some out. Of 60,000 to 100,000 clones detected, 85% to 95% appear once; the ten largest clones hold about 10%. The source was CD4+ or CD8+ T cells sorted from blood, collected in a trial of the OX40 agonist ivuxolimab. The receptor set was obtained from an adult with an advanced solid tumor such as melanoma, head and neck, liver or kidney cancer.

The CDR3 coding sequence is TGCGCCAGCAGCCAAGAAGTCGGATTAGCGGGGGGCCCCGGTTCACAGTTCTTC. Protein sequence: CASSQEVGLAGGPGSQFF. This chain uses TRBV4-1 with TRBJ2-1, with 10 bases that match TRBD2. This CDR3 contains 18 residues. The germline V gene has CDR1 MGHRA and CDR2 YSYEKL. The junction had 18 bases not matched to a gene; V was cut back by 0 bases and J by 13 bases.

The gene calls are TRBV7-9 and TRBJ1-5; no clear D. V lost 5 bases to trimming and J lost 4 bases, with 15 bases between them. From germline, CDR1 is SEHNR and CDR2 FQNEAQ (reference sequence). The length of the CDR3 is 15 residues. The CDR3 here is CASSTVSEGNQPQHF. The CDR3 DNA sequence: TGTGCCAGCAGCACGGTCTCGGAGGGTAATCAGCCCCAGCATTTT.

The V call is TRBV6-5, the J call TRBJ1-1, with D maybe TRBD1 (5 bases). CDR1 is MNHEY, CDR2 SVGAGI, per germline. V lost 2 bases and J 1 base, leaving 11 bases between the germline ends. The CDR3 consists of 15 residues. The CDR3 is CASSYSGHQNTEAFF. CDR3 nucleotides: TGTGCCAGCAGTTACAGCGGACACCAGAACACTGAAGCTTTCTTT.

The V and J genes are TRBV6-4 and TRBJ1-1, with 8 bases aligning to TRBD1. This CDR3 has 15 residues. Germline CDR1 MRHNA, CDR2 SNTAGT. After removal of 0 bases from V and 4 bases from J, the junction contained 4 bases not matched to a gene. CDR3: CASSDSVQGATEAFF. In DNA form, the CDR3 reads TGTGCCAGCAGTGACTCGGTGCAGGGGGCCACTGAAGCTTTCTTT.

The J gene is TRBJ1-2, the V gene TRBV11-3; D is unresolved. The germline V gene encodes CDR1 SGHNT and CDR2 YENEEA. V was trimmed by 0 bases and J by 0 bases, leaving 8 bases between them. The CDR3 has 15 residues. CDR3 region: CASSLEAVANYGYTF. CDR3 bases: TGTGCCAGCAGCTTAGAGGCAGTAGCTAACTATGGCTACACCTTC.

The CDR3 nucleotides are TGTGCCAGCAGCTTTACTAGCTCCGAGCAGTACTTC. It is translated as CASSFTSSEQYF. The rearrangement uses TRBV7-9 and TRBJ2-7, with a tentative D call TRBD2 (6 bases). Trimming stripped 3 bases from V and 6 bases from J, with 9 bases between. CDR1 is SEHNR, CDR2 FQNEAQ, per germline (reference sequence). The CDR3 runs 12 residues.

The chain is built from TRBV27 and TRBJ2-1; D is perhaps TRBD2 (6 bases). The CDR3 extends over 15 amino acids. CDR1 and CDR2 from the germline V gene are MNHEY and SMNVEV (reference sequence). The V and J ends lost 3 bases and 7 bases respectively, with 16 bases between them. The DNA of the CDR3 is TGTGCCAGCAGTTTGGGAATCGGGGAGGTAAATGAGCAGTTCTTC. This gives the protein CASSLGIGEVNEQFF.

CDR3 DNA: TGTGCCAGCAGCTTAGGGCCCGGGGAACAGGGCCCCTACGAGCAGTACTTC. Translated, it gives CASSLGPGEQGPYEQYF. The V gene is TRBV7-6, the J gene TRBJ2-7; a possible D gene is TRBD1 (6 bases). Germline CDR1 and CDR2: SGHVS and FNYEAQ. The CDR3 is 17 residues long. V was shortened by 1 base and J by 2 bases, with 18 bases between the two germline ends.

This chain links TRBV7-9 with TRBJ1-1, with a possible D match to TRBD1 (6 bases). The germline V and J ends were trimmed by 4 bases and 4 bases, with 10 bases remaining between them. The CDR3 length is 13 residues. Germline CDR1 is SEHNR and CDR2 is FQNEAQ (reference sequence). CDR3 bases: TGTGCCAGCAGCTCAGGGGTGGGCACTGAAGCTTTCTTT. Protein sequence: CASSSGVGTEAFF.

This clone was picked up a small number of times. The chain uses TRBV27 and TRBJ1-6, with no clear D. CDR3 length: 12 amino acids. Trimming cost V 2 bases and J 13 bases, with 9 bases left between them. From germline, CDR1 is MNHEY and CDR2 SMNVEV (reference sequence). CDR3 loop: CASSLASTPLHF. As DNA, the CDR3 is TGTGCCAGCAGTTTAGCGAGCACTCCCCTCCACTTT.

This CDR3 reads CASSLKTGLGSAQETQYF. CDR3 nucleotides: TGTGCCAGCAGCCTTAAGACAGGTTTAGGGAGTGCCCAAGAGACCCAGTACTTC. This chain connects TRBV5-6 to TRBJ2-5, with D perhaps matching TRBD1 (6 bases). Germline V gene data show CDR1 as SGHDT and CDR2 as YYEEEE. The CDR3 extends over 18 amino acids. V lost 4 bases and J lost 1, with 23 bases in between.

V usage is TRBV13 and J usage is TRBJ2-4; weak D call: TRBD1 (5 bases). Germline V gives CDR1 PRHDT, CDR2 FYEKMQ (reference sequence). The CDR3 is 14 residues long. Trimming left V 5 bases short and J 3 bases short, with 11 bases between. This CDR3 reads CASSTRGGKNIQYF. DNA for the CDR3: TGTGCCAGCAGCACAAGGGGTGGCAAAAACATTCAGTACTTC. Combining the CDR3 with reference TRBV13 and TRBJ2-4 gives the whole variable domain AAGVIQSPRHLIKEKRETATLKCYPIPRHDTVYWYQQGPGQDPQFLISFYEKMQSDKGSIPDRFSAQQFSDYHSELNMSSLELGDSALYFCASSTRGGKNIQYFGAGTRLSVL.

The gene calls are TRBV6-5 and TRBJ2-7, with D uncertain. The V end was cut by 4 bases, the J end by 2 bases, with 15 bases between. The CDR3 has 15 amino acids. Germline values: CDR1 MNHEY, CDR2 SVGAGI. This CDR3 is CASSLAQPKTYEQYF. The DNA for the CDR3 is TGTGCCAGCAGTTTAGCACAGCCGAAAACCTACGAGCAGTACTTC.

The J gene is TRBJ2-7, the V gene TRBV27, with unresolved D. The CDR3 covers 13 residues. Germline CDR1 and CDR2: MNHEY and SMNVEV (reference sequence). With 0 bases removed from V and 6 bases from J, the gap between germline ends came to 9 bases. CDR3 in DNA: TGTGCCAGCAGTTTATCGGCCGGGCCCGAGCAGTACTTC. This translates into CASSLSAGPEQYF.

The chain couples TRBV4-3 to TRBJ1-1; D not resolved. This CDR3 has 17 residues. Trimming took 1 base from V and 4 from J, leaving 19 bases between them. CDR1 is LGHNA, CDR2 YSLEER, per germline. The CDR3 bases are TGCGCCAGCAGCCAAGTCGGCGAAGGAGTAGGAATCACTGAAGCTTTCTTT. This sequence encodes CASSQVGEGVGITEAFF.

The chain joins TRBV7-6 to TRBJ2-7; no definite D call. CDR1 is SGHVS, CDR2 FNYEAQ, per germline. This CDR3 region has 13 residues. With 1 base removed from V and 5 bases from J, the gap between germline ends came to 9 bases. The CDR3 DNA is TGTGCCAGCAGCTTAGTTGAGGTGGACGAGCAGTACTTC. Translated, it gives CASSLVEVDEQYF.